One TCR beta chain is described in this entry. It lacks a known antigen. No per-base quality is available; no much larger clone lies one base away. CDR1 SGHNT and CDR2 YYREEE are derived from the germline V gene (reference sequence). V is clipped by 0 bases and J by 0 bases, and the sequence between their germline boundaries is 12 bases long. Spanning cysteine to phenylalanine, the CDR3 consists of 16 amino acids. The only DNA kept is the CDR3, 48 bases in frame from the first base. The library was produced with the immunoSEQ multiplex PCR assay. Per the original workflow: To diagnose cytomegalovirus status from the catalog of TCR beta chain sequences, a statistical classification framework was built. TCRdb provides this immuneACCESS table in a form limited to in-frame rearrangements. Some clones are lacking; in checked studies, under half of them reflect an unresolved V gene, and why the rest are absent is not known. V and J calls plus clone size are reproduced from that table; the DNA served to infer D and trimming. In all, the sample holds roughly 73,000 clones, and 85% to 95% of those were seen once. The top ten clonotypes cover 1.5% to 1.8% of the sample.

The donors belonged to the validation cohort of over a hundred subjects, which was separate from the approximately 660-subject first cohort. This sample stems from a study of cytomegalovirus exposure and HLA in healthy donors (dated by TCRdb to about 2017). In the study overall: The 500 to 800 repertoires of the first cohort and the roughly 110 validation repertoires were produced on the same platform, according to a later analysis. In addition to the first cohort of several hundred subjects, a separate validation cohort of under 150 different subjects was used. The study aimed to test whether cataloging public T cell receptors could reveal signatures of past pathogen exposure. To predict cytomegalovirus infection status, the study combined high-throughput TCR immunosequencing, statistical association of individual TCRs with disease status, and machine learning.

What the research found in general, with its limitations: Cytomegalovirus status was reported to be diagnosed by the classifier with high specificity and sensitivity in both the original and validation cohorts. All 120 or so repertoires were used to score co-occurrence in the validation cohort in a later analysis, because that analysis had no HLA typing for the cohort. Of the cluster scores, about 94% were above 0 in a later analysis, which found that TCRs clustered in the first cohort also tended to co-occur in the 120 validation repertoires. It was suggested by the authors that the approach could potentially be generalized to other disease states and immunological phenotypes. Most TCR sequences were observed very rarely across donors, whereas some public TCRs were present in many individuals. The study gave a list of some 150 TCR beta chains associated with cytomegalovirus. In vitro tests confirmed that a few of the cytomegalovirus-associated TCR beta chains recognize cytomegalovirus antigens.

The TCR originated in a man between 18 and 29 years old in good health and CMV-seropositive. The sequenced sample was PBMCs. In this chain, TRBV5-4 is recombined with TRBJ2-5; a tentative D match to TRBD1 spans 5 bases. The bases read TGTGCCAGCAGCTTGGTCAGGGTGGGGTACCAAGAGACCCAGTACTTC. Its product reads: CASSLVRVGYQETQYF.